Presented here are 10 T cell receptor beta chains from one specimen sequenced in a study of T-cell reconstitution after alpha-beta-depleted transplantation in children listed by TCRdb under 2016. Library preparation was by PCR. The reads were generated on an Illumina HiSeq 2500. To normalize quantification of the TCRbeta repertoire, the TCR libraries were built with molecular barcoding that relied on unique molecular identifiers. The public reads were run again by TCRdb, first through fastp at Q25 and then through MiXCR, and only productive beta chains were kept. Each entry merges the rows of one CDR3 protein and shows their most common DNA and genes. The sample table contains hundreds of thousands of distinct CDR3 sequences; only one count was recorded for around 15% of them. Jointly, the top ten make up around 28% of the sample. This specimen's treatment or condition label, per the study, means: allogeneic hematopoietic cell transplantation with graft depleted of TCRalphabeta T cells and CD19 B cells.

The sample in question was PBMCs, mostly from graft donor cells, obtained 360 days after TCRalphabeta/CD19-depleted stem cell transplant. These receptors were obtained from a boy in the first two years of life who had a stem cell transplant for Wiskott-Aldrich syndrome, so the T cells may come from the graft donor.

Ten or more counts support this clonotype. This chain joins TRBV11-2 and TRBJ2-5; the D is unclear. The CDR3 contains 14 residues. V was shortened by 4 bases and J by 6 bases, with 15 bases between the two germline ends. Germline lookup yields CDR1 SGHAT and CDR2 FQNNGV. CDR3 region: CASSSTPLGQTQYF. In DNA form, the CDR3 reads TGTGCCAGCAGCTCGACACCCCTCGGGCAGACCCAGTACTTC.

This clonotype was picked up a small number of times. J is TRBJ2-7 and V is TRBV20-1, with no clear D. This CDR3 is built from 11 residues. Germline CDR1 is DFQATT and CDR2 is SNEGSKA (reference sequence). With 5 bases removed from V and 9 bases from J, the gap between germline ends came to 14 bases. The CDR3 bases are TGCAGTGCTCGGGTTGAGGCACGGCAGTACTTC. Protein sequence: CSARVEARQYF.

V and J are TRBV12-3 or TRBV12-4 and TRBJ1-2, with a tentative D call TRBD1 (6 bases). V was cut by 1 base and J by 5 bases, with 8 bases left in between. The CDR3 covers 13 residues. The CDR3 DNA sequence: TGTGCCAGCAGTTTAGAGGGGGTGTATGGCTACACCTTC. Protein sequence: CASSLEGVYGYTF.

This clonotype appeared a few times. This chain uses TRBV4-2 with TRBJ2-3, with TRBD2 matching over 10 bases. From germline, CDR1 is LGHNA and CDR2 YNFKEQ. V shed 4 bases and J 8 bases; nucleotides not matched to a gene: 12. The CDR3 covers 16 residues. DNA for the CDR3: TGTGCCAGCAGCCCCTCCCGGAGTAGCGGGGGGCGTACGCAGTATTTT. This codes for CASSPSRSSGGRTQYF.

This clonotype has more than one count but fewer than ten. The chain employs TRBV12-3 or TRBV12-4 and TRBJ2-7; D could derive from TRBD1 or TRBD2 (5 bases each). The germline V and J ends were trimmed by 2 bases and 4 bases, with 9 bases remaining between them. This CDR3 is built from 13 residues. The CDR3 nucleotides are TGTGCCAGCAGTTTATTGGGGGAGTACGAGCAGTACTTC. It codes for CASSLLGEYEQYF.

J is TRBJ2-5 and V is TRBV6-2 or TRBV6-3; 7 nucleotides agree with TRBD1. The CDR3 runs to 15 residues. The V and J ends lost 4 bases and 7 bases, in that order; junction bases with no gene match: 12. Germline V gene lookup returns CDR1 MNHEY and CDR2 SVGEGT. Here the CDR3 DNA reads TGTGCCAGCAGTTTCATACTGGGACAGACAGGGACCCAGTACTTC. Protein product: CASSFILGQTGTQYF.

CDR3 residues: CASSVCTGYEQYF. In nucleotides, the CDR3 is TGCGCCAGCAGCGTCTGCACAGGGTACGAGCAGTACTTC. V usage is TRBV4-1 and J usage is TRBJ2-7, with D perhaps TRBD1 (6 bases). The CDR3 is 13 amino acids. V dropped 5 bases and J dropped 4 bases, with 12 bases sitting between them. From germline, CDR1 is MGHRA and CDR2 YSYEKL.

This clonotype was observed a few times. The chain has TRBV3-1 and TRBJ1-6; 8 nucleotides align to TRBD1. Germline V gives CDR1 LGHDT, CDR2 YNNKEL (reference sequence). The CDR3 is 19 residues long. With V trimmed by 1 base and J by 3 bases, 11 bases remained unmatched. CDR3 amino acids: CASSQVGGPGGGYNSPLHF. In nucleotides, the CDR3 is TGTGCCAGCAGCCAAGTAGGCGGCCCAGGGGGCGGCTATAATTCACCCCTCCACTTT.

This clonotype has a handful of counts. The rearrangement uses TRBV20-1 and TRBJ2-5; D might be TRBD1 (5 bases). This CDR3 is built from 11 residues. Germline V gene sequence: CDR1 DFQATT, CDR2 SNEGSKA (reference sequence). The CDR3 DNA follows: TGCAGCCCGGTAGGGGAAGAGACCCAGTACTTC. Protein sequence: CSPVGEETQYF.

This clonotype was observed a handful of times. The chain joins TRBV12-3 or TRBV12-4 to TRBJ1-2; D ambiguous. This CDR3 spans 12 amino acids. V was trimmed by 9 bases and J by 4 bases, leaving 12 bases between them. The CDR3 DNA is TGTGCCAGTTGCTCAGTTGGCTATGGCTACACCTTC. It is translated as CASCSVGYGYTF.